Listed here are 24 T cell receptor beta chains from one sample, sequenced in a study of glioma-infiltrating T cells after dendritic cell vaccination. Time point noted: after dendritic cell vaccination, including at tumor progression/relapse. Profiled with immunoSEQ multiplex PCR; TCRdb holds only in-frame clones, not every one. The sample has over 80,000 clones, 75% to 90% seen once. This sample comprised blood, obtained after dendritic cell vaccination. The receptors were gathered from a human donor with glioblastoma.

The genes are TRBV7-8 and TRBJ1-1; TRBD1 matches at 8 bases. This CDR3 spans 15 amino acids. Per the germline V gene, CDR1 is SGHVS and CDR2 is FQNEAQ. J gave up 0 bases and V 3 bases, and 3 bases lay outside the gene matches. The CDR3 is CASSFPGGLNTEAFF. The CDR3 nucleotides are TGTGCCAGCAGCTTTCCAGGGGGCCTGAACACTGAAGCTTTCTTT.

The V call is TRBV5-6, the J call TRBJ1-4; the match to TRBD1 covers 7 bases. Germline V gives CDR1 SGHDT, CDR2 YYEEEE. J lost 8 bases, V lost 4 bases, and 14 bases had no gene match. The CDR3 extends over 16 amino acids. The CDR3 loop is CASSLALTGMNEKLFF. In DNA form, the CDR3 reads TGTGCCAGCAGCCTAGCCCTGACAGGGATGAACGAAAAACTGTTTTTT.

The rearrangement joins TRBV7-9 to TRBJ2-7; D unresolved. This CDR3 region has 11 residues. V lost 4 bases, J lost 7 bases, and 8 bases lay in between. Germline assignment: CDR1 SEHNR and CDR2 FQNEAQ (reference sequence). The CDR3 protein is CASSSEWEQYF. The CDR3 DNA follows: TGTGCCAGCAGCTCCGAGTGGGAGCAGTACTTC.

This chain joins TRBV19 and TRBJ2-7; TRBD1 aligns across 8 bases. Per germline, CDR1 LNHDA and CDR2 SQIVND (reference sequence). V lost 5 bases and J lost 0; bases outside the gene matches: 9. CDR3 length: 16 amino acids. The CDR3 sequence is CASSPDRAPYSYEQYF. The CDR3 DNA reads TGTGCCAGTAGTCCGGACAGGGCCCCGTACTCCTACGAGCAGTACTTC. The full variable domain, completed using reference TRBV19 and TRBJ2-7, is DGGITQSPKYLFRKEGQNVTLSCEQNLNHDAMYWYRQDPGQGLRLIYYSQIVNDFQKGDIAEGYSVSREKKESFPLTVTSAQKNPTAFYLCASSPDRAPYSYEQYFGPGTRLTVT.

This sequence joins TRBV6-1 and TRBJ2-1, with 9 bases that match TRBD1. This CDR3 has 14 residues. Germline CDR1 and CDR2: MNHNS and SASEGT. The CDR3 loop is CAARTGDSYNEQFF. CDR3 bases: TGTGCAGCAAGGACAGGGGACTCCTACAATGAGCAGTTCTTC.

CDR3 in amino acids: CASSLAGGQRNIPGFF. CDR3 coding DNA: TGTGCCAGCAGCTTGGCCGGCGGACAGAGAAACATTCCAGGGTTTTTT. This sequence joins TRBV5-6 and TRBJ1-4; tentative D call: TRBD1 (6 bases). Germline CDR1 reads SGHDT; CDR2 reads YYEEEE. This CDR3 comprises 16 residues. The V end lost 0 bases, the J end lost 16 bases, and 25 bases lay between the germline ends.

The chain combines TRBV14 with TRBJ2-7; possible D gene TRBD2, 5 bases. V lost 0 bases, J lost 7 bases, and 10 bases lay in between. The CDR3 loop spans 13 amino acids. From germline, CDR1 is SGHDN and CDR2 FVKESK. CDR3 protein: CASSQDRGFEQYV. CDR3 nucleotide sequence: TGTGCCAGCAGCCAAGATCGAGGGTTTGAGCAGTACGTC.

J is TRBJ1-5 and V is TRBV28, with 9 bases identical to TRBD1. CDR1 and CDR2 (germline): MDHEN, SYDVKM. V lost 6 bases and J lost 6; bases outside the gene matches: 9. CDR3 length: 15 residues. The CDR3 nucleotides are TGTGCCAGCAGACGAGGTACAGGGGGCGGTCAGCCCCAGCATTTT. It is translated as CASRRGTGGGQPQHF.

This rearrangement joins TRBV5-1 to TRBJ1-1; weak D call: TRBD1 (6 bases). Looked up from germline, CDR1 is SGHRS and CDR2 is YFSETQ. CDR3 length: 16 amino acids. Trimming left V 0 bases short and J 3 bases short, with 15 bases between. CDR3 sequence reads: CASSLVGGGGDTEAFF. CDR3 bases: TGCGCCAGCAGCTTGGTGGGGGGCGGGGGCGACACTGAAGCTTTCTTT.

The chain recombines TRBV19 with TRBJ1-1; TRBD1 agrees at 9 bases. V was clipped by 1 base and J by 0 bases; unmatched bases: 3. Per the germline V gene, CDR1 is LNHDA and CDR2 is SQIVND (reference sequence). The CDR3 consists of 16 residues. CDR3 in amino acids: CASSIGGQGMNTEAFF. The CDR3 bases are TGTGCCAGTAGTATAGGCGGACAGGGGATGAACACTGAAGCTTTCTTT.

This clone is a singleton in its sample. This CDR3 reads CASSQLSISGANVLTF. The CDR3 DNA is TGCGCCAGCAGTCAACTAAGCATCTCTGGGGCCAACGTCCTGACTTTC. This rearrangement joins TRBV23-1 to TRBJ2-6, with D hard to call. TRBV23-1 is an ORF; its function is uncertain. This CDR3 region has 16 residues. Deletions cut 2 bases from V and 0 bases from J, with 8 bases between.

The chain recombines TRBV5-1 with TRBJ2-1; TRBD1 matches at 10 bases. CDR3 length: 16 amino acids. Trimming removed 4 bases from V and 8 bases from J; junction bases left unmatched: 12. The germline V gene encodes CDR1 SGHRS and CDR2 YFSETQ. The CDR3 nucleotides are TGCGCCAGCAGCAGGGCCGGATTGGACAGGGGGGATGAGCAGTTCTTC. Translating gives CASSRAGLDRGDEQFF. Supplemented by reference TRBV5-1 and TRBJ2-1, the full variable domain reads KAGVTQTPRYLIKTRGQQVTLSCSPISGHRSVSWYQQTPGQGLQFLFEYFSETQRNKGNFPGRFSGRQFSNSRSEMNVSTLELGDSALYLCASSRAGLDRGDEQFFGPGTRLTVL.

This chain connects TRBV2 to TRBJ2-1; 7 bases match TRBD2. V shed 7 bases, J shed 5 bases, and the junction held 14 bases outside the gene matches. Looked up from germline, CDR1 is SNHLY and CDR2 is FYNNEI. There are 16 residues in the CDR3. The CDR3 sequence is CASTPQRSSGNNEQFF. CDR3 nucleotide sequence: TGTGCCAGCACCCCTCAAAGGTCTAGCGGAAACAATGAGCAGTTCTTC.

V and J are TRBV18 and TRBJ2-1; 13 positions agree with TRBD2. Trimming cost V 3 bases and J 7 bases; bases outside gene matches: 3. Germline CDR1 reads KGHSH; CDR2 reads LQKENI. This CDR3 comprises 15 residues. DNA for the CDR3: TGTGCCAGCTCACCGGGACTAGCGGGGTATAATGAGCAGTTCTTC. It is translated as CASSPGLAGYNEQFF.

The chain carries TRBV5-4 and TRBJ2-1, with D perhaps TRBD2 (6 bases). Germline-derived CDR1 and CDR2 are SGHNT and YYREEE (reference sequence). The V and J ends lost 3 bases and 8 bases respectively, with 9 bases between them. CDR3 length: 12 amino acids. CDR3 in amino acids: CASSSEGYEQFF. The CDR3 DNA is TGTGCCAGCAGCTCGGAGGGGTATGAGCAGTTCTTC. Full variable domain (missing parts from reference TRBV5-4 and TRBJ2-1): ETGVTQSPTHLIKTRGQQVTLRCSSQSGHNTVSWYQQALGQGPQFIFQYYREEENGRGNFPPRFSGLQFPNYSSELNVNALELDDSALYLCASSSEGYEQFFGPGTRLTVL.

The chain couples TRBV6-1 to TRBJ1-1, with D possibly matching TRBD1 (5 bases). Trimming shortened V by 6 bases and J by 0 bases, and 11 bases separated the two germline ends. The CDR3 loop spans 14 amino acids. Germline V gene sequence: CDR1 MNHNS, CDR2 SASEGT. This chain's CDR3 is CASRAQAMNTEAFF. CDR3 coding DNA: TGTGCCAGCAGGGCACAGGCCATGAACACTGAAGCTTTCTTT.

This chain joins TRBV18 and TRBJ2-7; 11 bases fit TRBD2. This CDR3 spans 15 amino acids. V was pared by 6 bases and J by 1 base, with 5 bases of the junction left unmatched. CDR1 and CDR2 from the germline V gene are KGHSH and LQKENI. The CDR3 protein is CASSPTSGGSYEQYV. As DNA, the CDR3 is TGTGCCAGCTCGCCCACTAGCGGGGGTTCCTACGAGCAGTACGTC.

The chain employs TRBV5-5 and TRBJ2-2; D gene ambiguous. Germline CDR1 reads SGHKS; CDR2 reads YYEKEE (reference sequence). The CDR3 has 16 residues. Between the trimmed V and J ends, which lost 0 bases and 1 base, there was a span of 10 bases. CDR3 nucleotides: TGTGCCAGCAGCTTGGGACTCAAGCAGAACACCGGGGAGCTGTTTTTT. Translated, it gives CASSLGLKQNTGELFF.

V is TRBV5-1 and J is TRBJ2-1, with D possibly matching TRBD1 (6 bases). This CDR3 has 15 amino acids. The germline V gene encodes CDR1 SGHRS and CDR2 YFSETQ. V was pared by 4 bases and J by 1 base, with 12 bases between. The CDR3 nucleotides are TGCGCCAGCAGCGCGACAGGTGATTCCTACAATGAGCAGTTCTTC. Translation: CASSATGDSYNEQFF. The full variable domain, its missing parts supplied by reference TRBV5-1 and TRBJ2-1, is KAGVTQTPRYLIKTRGQQVTLSCSPISGHRSVSWYQQTPGQGLQFLFEYFSETQRNKGNFPGRFSGRQFSNSRSEMNVSTLELGDSALYLCASSATGDSYNEQFFGPGTRLTVL.

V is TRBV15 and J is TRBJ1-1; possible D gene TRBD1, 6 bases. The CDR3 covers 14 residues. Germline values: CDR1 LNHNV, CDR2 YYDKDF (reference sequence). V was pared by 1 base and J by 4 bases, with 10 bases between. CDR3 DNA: TGTGCCACCAGCAGAGTCGAACAGGGCACTGAAGCTTTCTTT. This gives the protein CATSRVEQGTEAFF.

In DNA form, the CDR3 reads TGTGCCAGCAGCGCCCTTGGGTTAAATAGCGGGATCTCCTACAATGAGCAGTTCTTC. Translating gives CASSALGLNSGISYNEQFF. The chain carries TRBV9 and TRBJ2-1; 8 nucleotides line up with TRBD2. V was clipped by 3 bases and J by 0 bases; unmatched bases: 14. Germline V gives CDR1 SGDLS, CDR2 YYNGEE. The CDR3 sequence is 19 residues long.

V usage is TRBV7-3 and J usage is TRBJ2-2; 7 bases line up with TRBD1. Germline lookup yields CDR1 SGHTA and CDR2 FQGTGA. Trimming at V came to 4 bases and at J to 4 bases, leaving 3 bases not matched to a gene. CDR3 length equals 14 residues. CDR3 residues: CASSSGTATGELFF. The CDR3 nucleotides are TGTGCCAGCAGCTCAGGGACAGCCACCGGGGAGCTGTTTTTT.

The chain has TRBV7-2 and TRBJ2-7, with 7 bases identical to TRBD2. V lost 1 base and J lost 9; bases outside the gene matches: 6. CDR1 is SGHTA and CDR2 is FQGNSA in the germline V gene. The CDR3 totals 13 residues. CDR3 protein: CASSLELALWQYF. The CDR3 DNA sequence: TGTGCCAGCAGCTTAGAACTAGCGTTGTGGCAGTACTTC.

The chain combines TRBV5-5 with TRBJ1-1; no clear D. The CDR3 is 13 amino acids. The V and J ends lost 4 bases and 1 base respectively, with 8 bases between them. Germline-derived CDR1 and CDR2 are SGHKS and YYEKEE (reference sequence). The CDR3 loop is CASSLGSNTEAFF. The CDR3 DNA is TGTGCCAGCAGCCTAGGATCGAACACTGAAGCTTTCTTT.